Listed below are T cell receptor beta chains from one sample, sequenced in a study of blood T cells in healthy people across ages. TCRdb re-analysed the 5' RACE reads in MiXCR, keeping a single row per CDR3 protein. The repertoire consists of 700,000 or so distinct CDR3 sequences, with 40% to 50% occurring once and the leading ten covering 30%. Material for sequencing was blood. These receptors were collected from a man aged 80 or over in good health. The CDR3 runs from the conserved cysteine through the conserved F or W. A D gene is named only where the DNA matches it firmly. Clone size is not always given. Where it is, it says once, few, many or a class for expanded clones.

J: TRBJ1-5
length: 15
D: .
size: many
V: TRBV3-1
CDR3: CASSPDSGGHQPQHF
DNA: TGTGCCAGCAGCCCTGACAGCGGGGGTCATCAGCCCCAGCATTTT

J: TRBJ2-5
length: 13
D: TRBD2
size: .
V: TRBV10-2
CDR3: CASMYAGEETQYF
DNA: TGCGCCAGCATGTACGCGGGAGAAGAGACCCAGTACTTC

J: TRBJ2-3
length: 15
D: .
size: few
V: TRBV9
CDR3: CASSVVGGDTDTQYF
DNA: TGTGCCAGCAGCGTAGTAGGAGGCGACACAGATACGCAGTATTTT

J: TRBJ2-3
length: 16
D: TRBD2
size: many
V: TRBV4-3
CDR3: CASSQDPRGATDTQYF
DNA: TGCGCCAGCAGCCAAGACCCGCGGGGGGCAACAGATACGCAGTATTTT

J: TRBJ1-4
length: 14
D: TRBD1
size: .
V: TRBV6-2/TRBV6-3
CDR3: CATLSSSGQEKLFF
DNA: TGTGCCACCCTATCGTCCTCGGGACAGGAAAAACTGTTTTTT

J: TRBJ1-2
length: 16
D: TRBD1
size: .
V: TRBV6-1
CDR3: CASSASGTGVVGGYTF
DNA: TGTGCCAGCAGTGCGTCCGGGACAGGGGTTGTCGGTGGCTACACCTTC

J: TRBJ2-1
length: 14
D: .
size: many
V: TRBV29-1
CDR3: CSPLQGTTYNEQFF
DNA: TGCAGCCCACTTCAGGGCACAACATACAATGAGCAGTTCTTC

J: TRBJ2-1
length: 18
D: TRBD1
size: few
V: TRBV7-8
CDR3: CASSLVPVLQGWDNEQFF
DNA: TGTGCCAGCAGCTTAGTGCCAGTCCTACAGGGGTGGGACAATGAGCAGTTCTTC

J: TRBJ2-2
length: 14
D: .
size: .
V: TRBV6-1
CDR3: CASSAQDGAGELFF
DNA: TGTGCCAGCAGTGCCCAGGATGGCGCCGGGGAGCTGTTTTTT

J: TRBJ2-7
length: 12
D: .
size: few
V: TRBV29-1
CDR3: CSAGDGAYEQYF
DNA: TGCAGCGCCGGGGACGGAGCCTACGAGCAGTACTTC

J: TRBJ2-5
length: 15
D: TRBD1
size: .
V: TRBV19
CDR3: CASSRPRTGQETQYF
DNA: TGTGCCAGTAGCCGGCCCCGGACAGGGCAAGAGACCCAGTACTTC

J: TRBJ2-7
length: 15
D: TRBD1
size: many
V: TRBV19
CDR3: CASKITGTGLYEQYF
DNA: TGTGCCAGTAAGATAACCGGGACAGGTCTCTACGAGCAGTACTTC

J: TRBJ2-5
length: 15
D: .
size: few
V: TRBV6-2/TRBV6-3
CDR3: CASSYPGQAGETQYF
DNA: TGTGCCAGCAGTTACCCGGGCCAAGCGGGCGAGACCCAGTACTTC

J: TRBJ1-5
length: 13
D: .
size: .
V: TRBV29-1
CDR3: CSELTGKDQPQHF
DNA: TGCAGCGAATTAACAGGGAAGGATCAGCCCCAGCATTTT

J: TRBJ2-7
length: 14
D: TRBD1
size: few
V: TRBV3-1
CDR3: CASSRRQGPYEQYF
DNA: TGTGCCAGCAGCCGCAGACAGGGGCCCTACGAGCAGTACTTC

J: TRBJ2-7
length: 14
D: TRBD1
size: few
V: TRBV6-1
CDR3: CASRSTGRAYEQYF
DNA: TGTGCCAGCAGGTCGACAGGGCGCGCCTACGAGCAGTACTTC

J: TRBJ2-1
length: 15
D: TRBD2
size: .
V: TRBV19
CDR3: CASSKLAGGRNEQFF
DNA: TGTGCCAGTAGCAAACTAGCGGGAGGACGTAATGAGCAGTTCTTC

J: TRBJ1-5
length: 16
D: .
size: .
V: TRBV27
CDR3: CASSSISGTRNQPQHF
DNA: TGTGCCAGCAGTTCGATTTCAGGGACCCGCAATCAGCCCCAGCATTTT

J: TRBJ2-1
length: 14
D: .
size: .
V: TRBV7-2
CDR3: CATTAQQNYNEQFF
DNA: TGTGCCACCACAGCGCAGCAGAACTACAATGAGCAGTTCTTC

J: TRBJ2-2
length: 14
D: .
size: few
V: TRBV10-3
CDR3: CAIREEMNTGELFF
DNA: TGTGCCATCAGGGAAGAGATGAACACCGGGGAGCTGTTTTTT

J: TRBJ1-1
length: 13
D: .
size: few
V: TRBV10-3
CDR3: CAISESPMVSAFF
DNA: TGTGCCATCAGTGAGTCGCCAATGGTTTCAGCTTTCTTT

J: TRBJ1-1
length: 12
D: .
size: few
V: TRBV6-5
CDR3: CASRGAITEAFF
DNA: TGTGCCAGCAGGGGGGCTATAACTGAAGCTTTCTTT

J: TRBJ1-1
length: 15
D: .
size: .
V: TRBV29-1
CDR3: CSVEDHGRRNTEAFF
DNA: TGCAGCGTTGAAGATCACGGCAGACGGAACACTGAAGCTTTCTTT

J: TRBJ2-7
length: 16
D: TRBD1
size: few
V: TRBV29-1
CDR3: CSVTNALGQGFYEQYF
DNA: TGCAGCGTTACTAATGCTTTGGGACAGGGGTTTTACGAGCAGTACTTC

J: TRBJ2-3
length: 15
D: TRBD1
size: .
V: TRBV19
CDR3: CASGSRQGAIDTQYF
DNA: TGTGCCAGCGGTTCGCGACAGGGGGCAATAGATACGCAGTATTTT

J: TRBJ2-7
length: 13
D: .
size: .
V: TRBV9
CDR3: CANSANYRDEQYF
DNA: TGTGCCAACAGCGCAAATTACAGGGACGAGCAGTACTTC

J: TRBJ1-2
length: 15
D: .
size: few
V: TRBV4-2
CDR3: CASSQDPDSHYGYTF
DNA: TGTGCCAGCAGCCAAGACCCGGACAGCCACTATGGCTACACCTTC

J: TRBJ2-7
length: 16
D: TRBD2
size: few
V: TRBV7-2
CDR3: CASVTIAGVNPYEQYF
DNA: TGTGCCAGCGTAACAATAGCGGGAGTGAACCCCTACGAGCAGTACTTC

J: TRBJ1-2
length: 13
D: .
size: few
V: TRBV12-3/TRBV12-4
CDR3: CASSTQLWGGYTF
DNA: TGTGCCAGCAGTACCCAGCTTTGGGGTGGCTACACCTTC

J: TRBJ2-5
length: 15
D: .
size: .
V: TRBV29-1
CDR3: CSVESGIGVLNEQYF
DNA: TGCAGCGTTGAGTCCGGGATAGGGGTTCTCAATGAGCAGTACTTC

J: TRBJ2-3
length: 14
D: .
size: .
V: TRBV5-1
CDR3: CASSPTGPTDTQYF
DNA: TGCGCCAGCAGCCCTACAGGGCCGACAGATACGCAGTATTTT

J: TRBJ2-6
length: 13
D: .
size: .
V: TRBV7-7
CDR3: CASSWEGANVLTF
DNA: TGTGCTAGCAGCTGGGAGGGGGCCAACGTCCTGACTTTC

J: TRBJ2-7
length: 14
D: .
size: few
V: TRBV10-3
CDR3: CAISSRARYYEQYF
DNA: TGTGCCATCAGTTCCCGGGCAAGGTACTACGAGCAGTACTTC

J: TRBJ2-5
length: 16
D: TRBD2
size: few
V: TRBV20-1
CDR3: CSARVSSGGVQETQYF
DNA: TGCAGTGCTAGAGTTTCTAGCGGGGGGGTTCAAGAGACCCAGTACTTC

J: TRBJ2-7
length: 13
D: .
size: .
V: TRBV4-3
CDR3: CASSQDYLNEQYF
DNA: TGCGCCAGCAGCCAAGATTATTTGAACGAGCAGTACTTC

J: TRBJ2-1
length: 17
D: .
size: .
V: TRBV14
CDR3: CASSQDRIGLGGNEQFF
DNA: TGTGCCAGCAGCCAAGATCGAATAGGACTAGGGGGGAATGAGCAGTTCTTC

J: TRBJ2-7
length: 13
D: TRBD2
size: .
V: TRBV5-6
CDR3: CATSQRGISQQYF
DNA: TGTGCCACCAGCCAGCGGGGGATAAGTCAGCAGTACTTC

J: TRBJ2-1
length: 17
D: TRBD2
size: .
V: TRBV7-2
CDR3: CASSLLAGGLSYNEQFF
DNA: TGTGCCAGCAGCCTACTAGCGGGAGGATTGTCCTACAATGAGCAGTTCTTC

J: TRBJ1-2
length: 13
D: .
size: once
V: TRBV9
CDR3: CASSEILRAGYTF
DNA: TGTGCCAGCAGCGAAATCCTCCGGGCCGGCTACACCTTC

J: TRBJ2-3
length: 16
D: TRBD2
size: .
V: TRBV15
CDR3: CATSGKLAGVSDTQYF
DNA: TGTGCCACCAGCGGAAAACTAGCGGGAGTATCAGATACGCAGTATTTT

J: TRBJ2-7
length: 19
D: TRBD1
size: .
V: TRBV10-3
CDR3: CAISGTGTGGSTAYNEQYF
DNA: TGTGCCATCAGTGGTACCGGGACAGGGGGCTCTACAGCCTACAATGAGCAGTACTTC

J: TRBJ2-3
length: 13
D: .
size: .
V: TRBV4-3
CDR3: CASSQAYTDTQYF
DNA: TGCGCCAGCAGCCAGGCCTACACAGATACGCAGTATTTT

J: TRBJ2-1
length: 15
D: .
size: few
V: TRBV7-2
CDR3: CASSLGLPAYNEQFF
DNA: TGTGCCAGCAGCTTAGGACTACCTGCCTACAATGAGCAGTTCTTC

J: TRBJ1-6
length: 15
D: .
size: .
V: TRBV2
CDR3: CASSEALGSRGPLHF
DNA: TGTGCCAGCAGTGAAGCGCTTGGGTCTAGGGGACCCCTCCACTTT

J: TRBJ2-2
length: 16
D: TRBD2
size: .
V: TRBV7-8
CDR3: CASSPPTSLNTGELFF
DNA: TGTGCCAGCAGCCCTCCGACTAGCTTAAATACCGGGGAGCTGTTTTTT